This T cell receptor (beta chain) appears in the sequencing data of a study of post-analysis software for immune sequencing data. Overall study context: Clinical courses comprised relapsing-remitting, secondary progressive and progressive-relapsing multiple sclerosis.

Overall study findings and caveats: Normalized Chao1 diversity was significantly lower in multiple sclerosis patients than in controls. Four or five TRBV segments (TRBV5-6, TRBV5-1 and TRBV20-1 among them) occurred more frequently in patients than in controls.

Concerning this clonotype: Its target is unknown.

Unique molecular identifiers featured in each of the TCR beta cDNA libraries. About half a million cDNA molecules were recovered from an input of roughly 0.95 to 10 million T cells. Via MiXCR, TCRdb re-called the PCR reads, giving one row per CDR3 protein. The sample contains 500,000 to 600,000 distinct CDR3 sequences, 40% to 50% of which appear only once. CDR3 length: 15 residues. The junction had 6 bases not matched to a gene; V was cut back by 1 base and J by 3 bases. Germline CDR1 DFQATT, CDR2 SNEGSKA (reference sequence). Sequencing was performed on blood. The rearrangement links TRBV20-1 to TRBJ2-5; 9 bases are shared with TRBD2. The clonotype originates from a girl aged 10 to 17 with multiple sclerosis. In DNA form, the CDR3 reads TGCAGTGCTAGAGGGGGTAGCGGGAGAGAAGAGACCCAGTACTTC. Translating gives CSARGGSGREETQYF.